This section outlines one T cell receptor (beta chain) sequence together with its context. Its antigen remains unidentified. Sequenced by immunoSEQ multiplex PCR; TCRdb stores in-frame clones only, minus some. The data hold some 490,000 clones, with over 75% observed a single time. The sample comes from a study of shared clonotypes between healthy human individuals. Study-wide points: What limited the represented genetic and exposure-history diversity was the small number of donors.

This sequence was found in a woman between 35 and 50 years old in good health. Some clones in this sample may be carry-over from other donors' samples. The sample taken for sequencing was PBMCs.

The CDR3: CASSVSRESYNEQFF. The DNA of the CDR3 is TGTGCCAGCAGTGTTTCCCGGGAGTCCTACAATGAGCAGTTCTTC. The rearrangement uses TRBV6-4 and TRBJ2-1, with a weak D call TRBD2 (6 bases). From germline, CDR1 is MRHNA and CDR2 SNTAGT. The V end lost 4 bases, the J end lost 1 base, and 11 bases lay between the germline ends. This CDR3 is 15 amino acids long.